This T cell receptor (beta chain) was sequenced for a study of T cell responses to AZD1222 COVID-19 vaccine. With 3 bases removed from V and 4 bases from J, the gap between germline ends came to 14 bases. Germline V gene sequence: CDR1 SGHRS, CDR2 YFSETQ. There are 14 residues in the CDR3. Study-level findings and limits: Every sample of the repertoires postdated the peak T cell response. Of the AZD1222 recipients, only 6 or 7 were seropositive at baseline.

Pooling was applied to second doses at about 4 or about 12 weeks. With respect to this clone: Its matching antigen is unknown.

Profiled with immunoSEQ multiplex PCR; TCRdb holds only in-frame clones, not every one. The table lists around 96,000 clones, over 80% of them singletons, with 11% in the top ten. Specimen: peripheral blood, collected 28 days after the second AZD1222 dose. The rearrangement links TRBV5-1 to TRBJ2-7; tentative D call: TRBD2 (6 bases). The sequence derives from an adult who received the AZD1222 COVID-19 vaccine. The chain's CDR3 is CASSWDGGGYEQYF. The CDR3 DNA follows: TGCGCCAGCAGCTGGGACGGGGGAGGATACGAGCAGTACTTC.